These 27 T cell receptor beta chains were all obtained from the same sample, sequenced in a study of OX40 agonist ivuxolimab in advanced cancers. Produced via immunoSEQ multiplex PCR; TCRdb's table is partial and in-frame only. The sample has tens of thousands of clones, 80% to 90% seen once. Sequences were derived from CD4+ or CD8+ T cells sorted from blood, sampled in a trial of the OX40 agonist ivuxolimab. All receptors derive from an adult with an advanced solid tumor such as melanoma, head and neck, liver or kidney cancer.

The chain has TRBV6-6 and TRBJ1-2, with D maybe TRBD1 (5 bases). CDR1 is MNHNY, CDR2 SVGAGI, per germline (reference sequence). This CDR3 has 11 amino acids. V was pared by 6 bases and J by 8 bases, with 10 bases between. CDR3 sequence reads: CASRTGSGYTF. The CDR3 DNA reads as TGTGCCAGCAGAACAGGCTCCGGCTACACCTTC.

V and J are TRBV27 and TRBJ2-7; 7 bases line up with TRBD1. J was trimmed by 7 bases and V by 6 bases; bases with no gene match: 12. The CDR3 has 14 residues. CDR1 is MNHEY, CDR2 SMNVEV, per germline (reference sequence). The DNA of the CDR3 is TGTGCCAGCAGAATTAATATACAGGGGCGTGAGCAGTACTTC. This translates into CASRINIQGREQYF.

The gene calls are TRBV2 and TRBJ1-1; D remains ambiguous. Germline CDR1 is SNHLY and CDR2 is FYNNEI. The CDR3 totals 15 residues. V was pared by 5 bases and J by 0 bases, with 13 bases between. CDR3 loop: CASSYRFDLNTEAFF. The CDR3 DNA sequence: TGTGCCAGCAGTTACCGTTTTGATCTGAACACTGAAGCTTTCTTT.

This clone has just one count. The chain has TRBV5-6 and TRBJ2-3; no reliable D call. Germline CDR1 reads SGHDT; CDR2 reads YYEEEE. V was trimmed by 0 bases and J by 2 bases, leaving 13 bases between them. The length of the CDR3 is 16 residues. Here the CDR3 DNA reads TGTGCCAGCAGCTTGGCCCAGGCCCTATTCACAGATACGCAGTATTTT. It yields the protein CASSLAQALFTDTQYF.

This chain connects TRBV29-1 to TRBJ1-1, with D possibly being TRBD1 (6 bases). Trimming pared 6 bases from V and 3 bases from J, leaving 23 bases between. The CDR3 sequence is 16 residues long. Per the germline V gene, CDR1 is SQVTM and CDR2 is ANQGSEA. CDR3 DNA: TGCAGCGTCCTACGCCCAGGGGCCGGACGCTACACTGAAGCTTTCTTT. Translating it yields CSVLRPGAGRYTEAFF. Based on the CDR3 plus reference TRBV29-1 and TRBJ1-1, the full variable domain is SAVISQKPSRDICQRGTSLTIQCQVDSQVTMMFWYRQQPGQSLTLIATANQGSEATYESGFVIDKFPISRPNLTFSTLTVSNMSPEDSSIYLCSVLRPGAGRYTEAFFGQGTRLTVV.

This chain joins TRBV29-1 and TRBJ2-3, with 13 bases that match TRBD2. Germline trimming cut 2 bases from V and 1 base from J; bases unmatched to any gene: 12. From germline, CDR1 is SQVTM and CDR2 ANQGSEA. This CDR3 is 19 amino acids long. The CDR3 sequence is CSVEWVSLAGGSGTDTQYF. CDR3 nucleotide sequence: TGCAGCGTTGAATGGGTCTCACTAGCGGGGGGGTCTGGCACAGATACGCAGTATTTT.

The V and J genes are TRBV7-9 and TRBJ1-4, with D hard to call. The ends were cut back, 0 bases at V and 5 bases at J, with 10 bases in the middle. Germline V lookup: CDR1 SEHNR, CDR2 FQNEAQ (reference sequence). This CDR3 is built from 15 residues. CDR3 amino acids: CASSLAPLDNEKLFF. In nucleotides, the CDR3 is TGTGCCAGCAGCTTAGCACCTCTGGACAATGAAAAACTGTTTTTT.

CDR3 sequence reads: CASSGGQGTNEKLFF. CDR3 nucleotides: TGTGCCAGCAGTGGTGGACAGGGTACTAATGAAAAACTGTTTTTT. The V call is TRBV6-5, the J call TRBJ1-4; 8 bases map to TRBD1. J was trimmed by 2 bases and V by 5 bases; bases with no gene match: 4. Germline CDR1 is MNHEY and CDR2 is SVGAGI. The CDR3 sequence is 15 residues long.

This clone showed up just once. The CDR3 is CASSEPVSATEAFF. CDR3 DNA: TGTGCCAGCAGTGAACCGGTTTCGGCGACTGAAGCTTTCTTT. The chain links TRBV2 to TRBJ1-1, with D unclear. The CDR3 spans 14 residues. Per germline, CDR1 SNHLY and CDR2 FYNNEI. Trimming cost V 2 bases and J 5 bases, with 12 bases left between them.

This clone has just one count. This chain connects TRBV5-8 to TRBJ1-1; a possible D gene is TRBD1 (6 bases). CDR3 length: 20 residues. Germline assignment: CDR1 SGHTS and CDR2 YDEGEE. V dropped 0 bases and J dropped 3 bases, with 27 bases sitting between them. Here the CDR3 reads CASSLDPRTAQHVLDTEAFF. The CDR3 DNA reads as TGTGCCAGCAGCTTGGACCCCCGGACAGCACAACATGTACTAGACACTGAAGCTTTCTTT.

This clone has a handful of counts. The chain employs TRBV30 and TRBJ2-3; D is perhaps TRBD2 (6 bases). CDR3 size: 12 residues. Per the germline V gene, CDR1 is GTSNPN and CDR2 is SVGIG (reference sequence). V was cut by 4 bases and J by 1 base, with 6 bases left in between. The CDR3 protein is CAWTSGTDTQYF. CDR3 coding DNA: TGTGCCTGGACTAGCGGCACAGATACGCAGTATTTT. Variable domain in full (rest from reference TRBV30 and TRBJ2-3): SQTIHQWPATLVQPVGSPLSLECTVEGTSNPNLYWYRQAAGRGLQLLFYSVGIGQISSEVPQNLSASRPQDRQFILSSKKLLLSDSGFYLCAWTSGTDTQYFGPGTRLTVL.

This chain uses TRBV6-5 with TRBJ2-7; D gene uncertain. The CDR3 has 13 residues. Germline V gene sequence: CDR1 MNHEY, CDR2 SVGAGI. The V end was cut by 6 bases, the J end by 5 bases, with 14 bases between. The CDR3 reads CASRTPPFDEQYF. The CDR3 nucleotides read TGTGCCAGCAGGACCCCACCGTTCGACGAGCAGTACTTC.

The chain couples TRBV7-6 to TRBJ2-1, with 8 bases lining up with TRBD2. Per the germline V gene, CDR1 is SGHVS and CDR2 is FNYEAQ. V lost 0 bases, J lost 4 bases, and 2 bases stayed unmatched. This CDR3 has 15 residues. CDR3 protein: CASSLAGRGYNEQFF. For the CDR3, the DNA is TGTGCCAGCAGCTTAGCCGGGAGGGGATACAATGAGCAGTTCTTC.

The CDR3, as DNA: TGTGCCAGTAGTATAGAGACCAGGGGGCTGCAAAAACTGTTTTTT. Encoded protein: CASSIETRGLQKLFF. The chain carries TRBV19 and TRBJ1-4, with 8 bases lining up with TRBD1. V trimming: 0 bases; J trimming: 9 bases; junction bases outside the gene matches: 6. This CDR3 has 15 amino acids. Germline V gene data show CDR1 as LNHDA and CDR2 as SQIVND (reference sequence).

This chain joins TRBV9 and TRBJ2-7, with D perhaps matching TRBD1 (6 bases). Germline V CDR1 and CDR2: SGDLS, YYNGEE. Deletions cut 4 bases from V and 5 bases from J, with 16 bases between. This CDR3 is 14 amino acids long. Here the CDR3 reads CASSFGTGKNEQYF. The CDR3 coding sequence is TGTGCCAGCAGCTTCGGAACAGGGAAGAACGAGCAGTACTTC.

The chain carries TRBV4-1 and TRBJ2-5, with D hard to call. Trimming took off 0 bases at V and 3 bases at J, with 11 bases between the two ends. Germline V gene data show CDR1 as MGHRA and CDR2 as YSYEKL. CDR3 length: 15 residues. In DNA, the CDR3 is TGCGCCAGCAGCCAAGAACGAGGAAACGAAGAGACCCAGTACTTC. This sequence encodes CASSQERGNEETQYF.

The V call is TRBV28, the J call TRBJ1-5; D remains unclear. The germline V and J ends were trimmed by 3 bases and 0 bases, with 9 bases remaining between them. The CDR3 has 15 amino acids. Germline CDR1 is MDHEN and CDR2 is SYDVKM. CDR3 in amino acids: CASSLEGASNQPQHF. In DNA form, the CDR3 reads TGTGCCAGCAGTTTGGAGGGAGCTAGCAATCAGCCCCAGCATTTT.

CDR3 amino acids: CATSTRGLTPRETQYF. CDR3 nucleotide sequence: TGTGCCACCAGCACCCGAGGGCTAACCCCCAGGGAGACCCAGTACTTC. This chain connects TRBV15 to TRBJ2-5; D perhaps matches TRBD2 (5 bases). Trimming shortened V by 4 bases and J by 5 bases, and 20 bases separated the two germline ends. The CDR3 length is 16 residues. Germline CDR1 reads LNHNV; CDR2 reads YYDKDF (reference sequence).

The genes are TRBV19 and TRBJ1-1; the D is unclear. Trimming took off 6 bases at V and 1 base at J, with 9 bases between the two ends. The CDR3 is 13 amino acids. Germline V gene lookup returns CDR1 LNHDA and CDR2 SQIVND (reference sequence). CDR3 in DNA: TGTGCCAGTAGGAGCGGAAAGAACACTGAAGCTTTCTTT. This encodes CASRSGKNTEAFF.

The chain is built from TRBV7-9 and TRBJ1-4; D unresolved. Germline V gene data show CDR1 as SEHNR and CDR2 as FQNEAQ (reference sequence). The length of the CDR3 is 13 residues. V was trimmed by 6 bases and J by 6 bases, leaving 11 bases between them. The CDR3 bases are TGTGCCAGCAGTCACTTAATAGATGAAAAACTGTTTTTT. It translates to CASSHLIDEKLFF.

The rearrangement links TRBV27 to TRBJ2-1, with 10 bases fitting TRBD2. CDR3 length: 16 residues. Germline V lookup: CDR1 MNHEY, CDR2 SMNVEV (reference sequence). V trimming: 7 bases; J trimming: 7 bases; junction bases outside the gene matches: 13. For the CDR3, the DNA is TGTGCCAGCAAAGGACCACTAGCGGGGTGGGAAAATGAGCAGTTCTTC. As protein: CASKGPLAGWENEQFF.

The chain is built from TRBV4-1 and TRBJ2-3, with 9 bases identical to TRBD1. After removal of 5 bases from V and 5 bases from J, the junction contained 8 bases not matched to a gene. Germline CDR1 and CDR2: MGHRA and YSYEKL. The CDR3 has 15 residues. CDR3 in amino acids: CASSLRQGDRDTQYF. Here the CDR3 DNA reads TGCGCCAGCAGCTTGCGACAGGGGGATCGAGATACGCAGTATTTT.

This chain joins TRBV4-1 and TRBJ2-2; D perhaps matches TRBD2 (6 bases). The V end was cut by 0 bases, the J end by 8 bases, with 16 bases between. The germline V gene encodes CDR1 MGHRA and CDR2 YSYEKL. CDR3 length: 16 residues. The CDR3 coding sequence is TGCGCCAGCAGCCAAGACATCACTTGGACTACTGGGGAGCTGTTTTTT. Its protein product is CASSQDITWTTGELFF.

The chain employs TRBV19 and TRBJ1-3; D is uncertain. Deletions cut 8 bases from V and 2 bases from J, with 13 bases between. Germline-derived CDR1 and CDR2 are LNHDA and SQIVND (reference sequence). This CDR3 is 14 amino acids long. The CDR3 loop reads CASRSGPAGNTIYF. The CDR3 coding sequence is TGTGCCAGTCGTTCCGGTCCGGCTGGAAACACCATATATTTT.

This chain connects TRBV10-3 to TRBJ1-4; weak D call: TRBD1 (6 bases). This CDR3 is built from 15 residues. The germline V gene encodes CDR1 ENHRY and CDR2 SYGVKD. With 3 bases removed from V and 2 bases from J, the gap between germline ends came to 10 bases. The CDR3 nucleotides are TGTGCCATCAGTGATCCGACAGGCACTAATGAAAAACTGTTTTTT. It is translated as CAISDPTGTNEKLFF.

The chain recombines TRBV19 with TRBJ1-2; 8 positions agree with TRBD1. CDR3 length: 13 residues. Trimming took 1 base from V and 6 from J; bases not matched to a gene: 1. Germline-derived CDR1 and CDR2 are LNHDA and SQIVND (reference sequence). CDR3 loop: CASSIGQGNGYTF. The CDR3 bases are TGTGCCAGTAGTATAGGACAGGGGAATGGCTACACCTTC.

The genes are TRBV27 and TRBJ2-2, with D perhaps being TRBD1 or TRBD2 (5 bases each). This CDR3 has 15 amino acids. Trimming took 6 bases from V and 6 from J, leaving 17 bases between them. The germline CDR1 and CDR2 sequences are MNHEY and SMNVEV (reference sequence). The CDR3 region has the DNA TGTGCCAGCAGGTTAATGGGGGAGAGCTCCGGGGAGCTGTTTTTT. This codes for CASRLMGESSGELFF.